The TCR beta chain described here comes from a study of cytomegalovirus exposure and HLA in healthy donors. The CDR3 runs 13 residues. Study-level points and caveats: TCR beta sequences numbering 16,951 were associated with HLA alleles at 0.05 false discovery rate in a later analysis. Confirmation in vitro established that a few CMV-associated chains were specific for CMV antigens. A later analysis found that most CMV-associated TCR beta chains appeared HLA-restricted.

Regarding this clone: As yet, its antigen is unknown.

In the PCR, 60 Vbeta and 13 Jbeta primers were used. Profiling relied on immunoSEQ multiplex PCR, and the TCRdb table lists in-frame clones only, not all of them. The data show about 110,000 clones, more than 70% seen once. The receptor was derived from a man aged 25-40 years in good health and CMV-seronegative. The chain employs TRBV7-5 and TRBJ2-5; TRBD2, as called in the table, went unchecked against the DNA. TRBV7-5 is designated a pseudogene. Specimen: PBMCs. DNA of the CDR3: TGCAGACCCTCGGGAGCCAAGTTGGAGACCCAGTACTTC. This codes for CRPSGAKLETQYF.